The clone carrying this T cell receptor (beta chain) appeared many times. Its antigen is as yet unknown. The data were taken from a study of cytomegalovirus exposure and HLA in healthy donors. CDR3 length: 16 amino acids. V was clipped by 4 bases and J by 13 bases, with 23 bases between them. Germline V gives CDR1 MDHEN, CDR2 SYDVKM. Points from the study as a whole: A few of the chains that were CMV-associated were confirmed in vitro to be specific for CMV antigens.

PCR primers comprised 60 Vbeta and 13 Jbeta primers. The repertoire was sequenced with immunoSEQ multiplex PCR; TCRdb's copy has only in-frame clones and lacks some. This table holds some 200,000 clones, about four fifths found once. The rearrangement joins TRBV28 to TRBJ1-6; tentatively, D is TRBD1 (6 bases). Material: PBMCs. The receptor's source is a woman in her forties or fifties in good health and CMV-seronegative. The CDR3 loop is CASSSPEGTPLDPLHF. CDR3 sequence (DNA): TGTGCCAGCAGTTCCCCCGAGGGGACACCGCTTGACCCCCTCCACTTT.